This T cell receptor (beta chain) was retrieved from a study of blood T cells in healthy people across ages. CDR3 size: 13 residues. CDR1 and CDR2 from the germline V gene are SGHAT and FQDESV (reference sequence). The V end was cut by 2 bases, the J end by 6 bases, with 10 bases between. For the second PCR, which ran for about 7 to 11 cycles, a sample-barcoded 5' primer and a J-beta primer mix were used. TCRdb reprocessed the 5' RACE reads with MiXCR, giving one entry per CDR3 protein. The sample gives about 650,000 distinct CDR3 sequences, approximately 30% of which show up once; roughly 14% is in the top ten.

The chain employs TRBV11-1 and TRBJ1-2, with D unresolved. Sequencing used blood. This clonotype originated in a woman older than 75 in good health. CDR3 sequence: CASSLLRNDGYTF. CDR3 in DNA: TGTGCCAGCAGCTTACTACGGAACGATGGCTACACCTTC. Variable domain in full (rest from reference TRBV11-1 and TRBJ1-2): EAEVAQSPRYKITEKSQAVAFWCDPISGHATLYWYRQILGQGPELLVQFQDESVVDDSQLPKDRFSAERLKGVDSTLKIQPAELGDSAMYLCASSLLRNDGYTFGSGTRLTVV.